Only a few counts were recorded for the clone carrying this TCR beta chain. Its antigen remains unidentified. cDNA synthesis used the whole RNA isolate, giving expressed TCRB sequences. The data were produced by immunoSEQ multiplex PCR, yet TCRdb's version contains in-frame clones alone and is incomplete. This sample has some 240,000 clones, with about a sixth found just once. This sample is drawn from a study of beta chain features in type 1 diabetes. CD45RO/CCR7/CD25/CD127/CD95/CD27 separated CD4+ naive, central memory, regulatory and stem cell-like memory cells by sorting. Findings and limits, study-wide: Patients with Type 1 diabetes showed moderately but significantly shorter TCRB CDR3s in all four CD4+ subsets.

The source of this sequence is a man aged 25-40 years with type 1 diabetes. Sequenced input: naive CD4+ T cells from blood.

The CDR3 loop is CASSLTGGIETQYF. The DNA of the CDR3 is TGTGCCAGCAGCTTGACAGGGGGCATCGAGACCCAGTACTTC. The V gene is TRBV7-9, the J gene TRBJ2-5; 10 bases fit TRBD1. Looked up from germline, CDR1 is SEHNR and CDR2 is FQNEAQ (reference sequence). The J segment lost 5 bases and the V segment lost 3 bases, leaving 3 bases of the junction unmatched. The CDR3 covers 14 residues.